This TCR beta chain emerged from a study of graft-versus-host responses after intestinal transplantation. As concerns this clone: Antigen: not known.

Germline lookup yields CDR1 MDHEN and CDR2 SYDVKM. With 5 bases clipped from V and 1 base from J, the junction kept 7 bases outside the gene matches. This CDR3 region has 15 residues. The table came from immunoSEQ multiplex PCR; TCRdb's copy has only in-frame clones and leaves some out. This repertoire shows roughly 92,000 clones, 88% found once; its top ten account for 0.28%. This sequence originates from a human donor who was the organ donor for an intestinal transplant. The sequencing here drew on unstimulated CD4+ T cells sorted from spleen or lymph node cells, taken before transplant. V gene TRBV28 combines with J gene TRBJ1-2; 7 bases are shared with TRBD1. The CDR3 DNA sequence: TGTGCCAGCAGTACACGGGACAGTTTTAACTATGGCTACACCTTC. Translating it yields CASSTRDSFNYGYTF.